This T cell receptor beta chain stems from a study of human thymus T cells. The thymus tissue came from resections taken during corrective heart surgery. Corrective surgery for congenital heart defects was being performed on the healthy Finnish infants who were the donors. Clones were sequenced by immunoSEQ multiplex PCR, and TCRdb holds only the in-frame ones, with some missing. The sample has 120,000 or so clones; just under 95% are singletons. Whole-study findings and limits: Highly overlapping thymic repertoires among unrelated individuals were reported in related research.

Note on this clone: No antigen is known for it.

The TCR comes from a boy under three years old with a congenital heart defect but otherwise immunologically healthy. The sequenced material came from thymus tissue.

The CDR3 sequence: CASSGLGGSTGELFF. The CDR3 nucleotides are TGTGCCAGCTCGGGTTTGGGGGGGAGCACCGGGGAGCTGTTTTTT. The gene calls are TRBV2 and TRBJ2-2; 7 nucleotides agree with TRBD2. J was trimmed by 4 bases and V by 8 bases; bases with no gene match: 10. Germline CDR1 and CDR2: SNHLY and FYNNEI. The CDR3 extends over 15 amino acids.